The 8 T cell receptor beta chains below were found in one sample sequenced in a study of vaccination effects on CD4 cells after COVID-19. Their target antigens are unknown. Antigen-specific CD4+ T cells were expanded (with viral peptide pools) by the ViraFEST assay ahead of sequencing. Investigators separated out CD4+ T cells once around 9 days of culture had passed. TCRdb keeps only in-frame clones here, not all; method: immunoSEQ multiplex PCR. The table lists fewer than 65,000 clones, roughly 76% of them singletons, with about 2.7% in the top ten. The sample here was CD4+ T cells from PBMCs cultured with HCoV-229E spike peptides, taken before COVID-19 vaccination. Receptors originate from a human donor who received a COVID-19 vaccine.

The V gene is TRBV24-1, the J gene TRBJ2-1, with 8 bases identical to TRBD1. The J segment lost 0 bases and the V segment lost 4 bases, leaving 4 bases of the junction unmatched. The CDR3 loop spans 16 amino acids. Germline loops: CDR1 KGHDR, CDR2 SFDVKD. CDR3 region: CATSEVGQGSYNEQFF. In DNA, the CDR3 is TGTGCCACCAGTGAGGTTGGACAGGGCTCCTACAATGAGCAGTTCTTC.

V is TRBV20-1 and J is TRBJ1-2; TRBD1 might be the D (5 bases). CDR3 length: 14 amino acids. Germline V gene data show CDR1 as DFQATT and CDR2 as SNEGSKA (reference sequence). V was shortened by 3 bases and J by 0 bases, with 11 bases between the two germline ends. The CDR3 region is CSASTGGSNYGYTF. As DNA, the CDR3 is TGCAGTGCTAGTACAGGAGGATCTAACTATGGCTACACCTTC.

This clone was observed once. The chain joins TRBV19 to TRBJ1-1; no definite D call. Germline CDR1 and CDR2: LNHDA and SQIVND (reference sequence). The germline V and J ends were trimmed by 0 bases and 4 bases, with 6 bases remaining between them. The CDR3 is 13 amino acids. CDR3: CASSIEGTTEAFF. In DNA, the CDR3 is TGTGCCAGTAGTATAGAAGGTACCACTGAAGCTTTCTTT.

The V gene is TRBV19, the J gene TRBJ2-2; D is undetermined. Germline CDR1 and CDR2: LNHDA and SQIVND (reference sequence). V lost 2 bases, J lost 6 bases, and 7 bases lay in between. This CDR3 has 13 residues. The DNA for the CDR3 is TGTGCCAGTAGTATACAATTTCCCGGGGAGCTGTTTTTT. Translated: CASSIQFPGELFF.

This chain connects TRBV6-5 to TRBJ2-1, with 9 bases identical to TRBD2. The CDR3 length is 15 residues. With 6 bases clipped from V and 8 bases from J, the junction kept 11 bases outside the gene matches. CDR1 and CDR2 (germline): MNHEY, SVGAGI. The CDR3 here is CASSLPGLAGHEQFF. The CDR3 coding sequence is TGTGCCAGCAGCCTGCCGGGACTAGCCGGACATGAGCAGTTCTTC.

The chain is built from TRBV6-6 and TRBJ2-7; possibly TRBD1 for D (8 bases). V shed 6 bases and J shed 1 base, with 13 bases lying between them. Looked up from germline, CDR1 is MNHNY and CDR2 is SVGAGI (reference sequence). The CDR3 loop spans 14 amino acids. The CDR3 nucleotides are TGTGCCAGCAGGGGAGGGACAGGATCCTACGAGCAGTACGTC. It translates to CASRGGTGSYEQYV.

CDR3 in DNA: TGTGCCAGCACGCGCGGGGGGATGGCCGGCACAGATACGCAGTATTTT. Its protein product is CASTRGGMAGTDTQYF. The chain uses TRBV7-2 and TRBJ2-3, with 8 bases matching TRBD2. This CDR3 has 16 amino acids. V lost 7 bases to trimming and J lost 1 base; unmatched junction nucleotides: 10. Germline V gives CDR1 SGHTA, CDR2 FQGNSA.

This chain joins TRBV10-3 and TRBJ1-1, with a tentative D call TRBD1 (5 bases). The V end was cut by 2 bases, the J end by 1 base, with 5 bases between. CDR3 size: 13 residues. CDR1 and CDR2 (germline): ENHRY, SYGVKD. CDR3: CAISERGNTEAFF. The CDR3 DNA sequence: TGTGCCATCAGTGAGAGGGGGAACACTGAAGCTTTCTTT.